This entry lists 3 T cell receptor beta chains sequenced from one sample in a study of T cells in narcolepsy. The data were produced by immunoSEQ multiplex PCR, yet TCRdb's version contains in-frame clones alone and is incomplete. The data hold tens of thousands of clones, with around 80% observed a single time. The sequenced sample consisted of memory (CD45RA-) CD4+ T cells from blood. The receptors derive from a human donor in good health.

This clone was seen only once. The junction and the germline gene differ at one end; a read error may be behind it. CDR3 in DNA: TGTGCCAGCAGACCCCCTTGGGTGGCTAATGAAAAACTGTCTTTT. It codes for CASRPPWVANEKLSF. The chain joins TRBV28 to TRBJ1-4; D unresolved. The germline V gene encodes CDR1 MDHEN and CDR2 SYDVKM. The CDR3 loop spans 15 amino acids. The whole variable domain, remainder taken from reference TRBV28 and TRBJ1-4, is DVKVTQSSRYLVKRTGEKVFLECVQDMDHENMFWYRQDPGLGLRLIYFSYDVKMKEKGDIPEGYSVSREKKERFSLILESASTNQTSMYLCASRPPWVANEKLSFGSGTQLSVL.

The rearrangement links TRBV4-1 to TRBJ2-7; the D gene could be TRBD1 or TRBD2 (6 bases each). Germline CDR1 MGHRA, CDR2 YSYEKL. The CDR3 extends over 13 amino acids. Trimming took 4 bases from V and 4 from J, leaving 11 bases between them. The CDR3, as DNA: TGCGCCAGCAGCCGAGGGGGGCCGTACGAGCAGTACTTC. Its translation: CASSRGGPYEQYF.

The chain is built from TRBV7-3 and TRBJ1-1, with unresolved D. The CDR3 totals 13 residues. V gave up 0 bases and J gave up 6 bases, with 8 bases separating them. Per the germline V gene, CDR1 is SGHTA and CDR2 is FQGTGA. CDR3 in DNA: TGTGCCAGCAGCTTAACGTTTCAGGCTGAAGCTTTCTTT. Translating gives CASSLTFQAEAFF.